A selection of T cell receptor beta chains follows, all from one sample in a study of T cell responses to AZD1222 COVID-19 vaccine. The repertoire was sequenced with immunoSEQ multiplex PCR; TCRdb's copy has only in-frame clones and lacks some. The sample has around 100,000 clones, more than 85% seen once. The sequencing here drew on peripheral blood, taken on day 0 of AZD1222 vaccination. Receptors were obtained from an adult in good health. CDR3s include the opening cysteine and the closing phenylalanine or tryptophan.

CDR3 protein	V gene	J gene
CASSLDRAPPAEQFF	TRBV5-5	TRBJ2-1
CASSSRDRAGQYF	TRBV7-2	TRBJ2-7
CASSPTGVSNEQFF	TRBV5-1	TRBJ2-1
CASSQGLGQPQHF	TRBV4-1	TRBJ1-5
CATSDLRGGRLFF	TRBV24-1	TRBJ1-4
CASSLSKGGKLFF	TRBV19	TRBJ1-4
CASSRGQQQETQYF	TRBV5-1	TRBJ2-5
CASSVATNEKLFF	TRBV9	TRBJ1-4
CASRHDRELYNEQYF	TRBV6-5	TRBJ2-7
CATSDGGGETQYF	TRBV24-1	TRBJ2-5
CASSQDPAGDYGYTF	TRBV4-2	TRBJ1-2
CASSLLAGAYEQYF	TRBV27	TRBJ2-7